A selection of T cell receptor beta chains follows, all from one sample in a study of control samples from healthy donors and cancer patients. Sequenced by immunoSEQ multiplex PCR; TCRdb stores in-frame clones only, minus some. The data hold about 120,000 clones, with 88% observed a single time. The sample was blood. These receptors were obtained from a man aged 35 to 55 in good health. Each CDR3 is given with its conserved first and last residue. Fields, in order: D gene, clone size, V gene, J gene, CDR3 protein, CDR3 DNA. D genes are given only for firm matches. Clone size, where shown, is once, few, many, or a class for clones that have expanded.

d_call: TRBD1
clone_size: -
v_call: TRBV7-2
j_call: TRBJ2-7
cdr3_aa: CASRWGTAADEQYF
cdr3_nt: TGTGCCAGCAGGTGGGGGACAGCAGCCGACGAGCAGTACTTC

d_call: TRBD1
clone_size: -
v_call: TRBV29-1
j_call: TRBJ1-2
cdr3_aa: CSVEDRRYGYTF
cdr3_nt: TGCAGCGTTGAGGACAGGCGCTATGGCTACACCTTC

d_call: -
clone_size: -
v_call: TRBV3-1/TRBV3-2
j_call: TRBJ1-4
cdr3_aa: CASSPIALRGKVNEKLFF
cdr3_nt: TGTGCCAGCAGCCCAATTGCCCTGCGTGGGAAGGTTAATGAAAAACTGTTTTTT

d_call: -
clone_size: -
v_call: TRBV4-1
j_call: TRBJ1-3
cdr3_aa: CASSQQGSPGNTIYF
cdr3_nt: TGCGCCAGCAGCCAACAGGGGAGTCCTGGAAACACCATATATTTT

d_call: TRBD1
clone_size: -
v_call: TRBV2
j_call: TRBJ1-5
cdr3_aa: CASSRGGQVNQPQHF
cdr3_nt: TGTGCCAGCAGCCGGGGGGGACAGGTCAATCAGCCCCAGCATTTT

d_call: TRBD1
clone_size: -
v_call: TRBV30
j_call: TRBJ2-5
cdr3_aa: CAWSFGTDQETQYF
cdr3_nt: TGTGCCTGGAGTTTTGGGACAGACCAAGAGACCCAGTACTTC

d_call: -
clone_size: -
v_call: TRBV5-8
j_call: TRBJ2-5
cdr3_aa: CASSLGSGQETQYF
cdr3_nt: TGTGCCAGCAGCTTGGGATCAGGGCAAGAGACCCAGTACTTC

d_call: -
clone_size: -
v_call: TRBV2
j_call: TRBJ2-7
cdr3_aa: CASSEGLLTYEQYF
cdr3_nt: TGTGCCAGCAGTGAAGGACTGCTAACCTACGAGCAGTACTTC

d_call: -
clone_size: -
v_call: TRBV6-5
j_call: TRBJ2-7
cdr3_aa: CASSRGRGEQYF
cdr3_nt: TGTGCCAGCAGTCGCGGACGAGGCGAGCAGTACTTC

d_call: TRBD1
clone_size: once
v_call: TRBV24-1
j_call: TRBJ2-3
cdr3_aa: CATSPGQGDNTQYF
cdr3_nt: TGTGCCACCAGTCCGGGACAGGGGGATAATACGCAGTATTTT

d_call: TRBD1
clone_size: -
v_call: TRBV6-6
j_call: TRBJ1-2
cdr3_aa: CASSYSGRGSGYTF
cdr3_nt: TGTGCCAGCAGTTACTCGGGCAGGGGGAGCGGCTACACCTTC

d_call: -
clone_size: -
v_call: TRBV6-2/TRBV6-3
j_call: TRBJ2-7
cdr3_aa: CASSSTDSYEQYF
cdr3_nt: TGTGCCAGCAGTTCTACAGACTCCTACGAGCAGTACTTC

d_call: -
clone_size: -
v_call: TRBV5-4
j_call: TRBJ1-4
cdr3_aa: CASSLGKGNEKLFF
cdr3_nt: TGTGCCAGCAGCTTGGGAAAGGGGAATGAAAAACTGTTTTTT

d_call: -
clone_size: -
v_call: TRBV27
j_call: TRBJ1-6
cdr3_aa: CASSLYGANSPLHF
cdr3_nt: TGTGCCAGCAGTTTATATGGGGCGAATTCACCCCTCCACTTT

d_call: -
clone_size: few
v_call: TRBV4-1
j_call: TRBJ1-5
cdr3_aa: CASSQVVGPNQPQHF
cdr3_nt: TGCGCCAGCAGCCAAGTCGTAGGGCCCAATCAGCCCCAGCATTTT

d_call: -
clone_size: -
v_call: TRBV5-6
j_call: TRBJ1-2
cdr3_aa: CASSLEQGGYTF
cdr3_nt: TGTGCCAGCAGCTTGGAGCAGGGCGGCTACACCTTC

d_call: -
clone_size: -
v_call: TRBV18
j_call: TRBJ1-1
cdr3_aa: CASSPGQNTEAFF
cdr3_nt: TGTGCCAGCTCACCAGGGCAGAACACTGAAGCTTTCTTT

d_call: TRBD1
clone_size: -
v_call: TRBV7-2
j_call: TRBJ2-3
cdr3_aa: CASSPRTGTSDTQYF
cdr3_nt: TGTGCCAGCAGCCCCAGGACAGGGACATCAGATACGCAGTATTTT

d_call: TRBD2
clone_size: once
v_call: TRBV19
j_call: TRBJ2-1
cdr3_aa: CASSISLAGGREQFF
cdr3_nt: TGTGCCAGTAGTATAAGTTTAGCGGGGGGACGGGAGCAGTTCTTC